The 17 T cell receptor beta chains listed next were all sequenced from one sample in a study of blood T cell repertoires in COVID-19. Profiled with immunoSEQ multiplex PCR; TCRdb holds only in-frame clones, not every one. The data contain around 30,000 clones, roughly 84% of them singletons. The source material was peripheral blood. The source of these receptors is a human donor in a cohort sampled during active COVID-19.

The chain employs TRBV5-4 and TRBJ2-1; 8 bases are a match to TRBD2. The V segment lost 4 bases and the J segment 3 bases; nucleotides outside the gene matches: 9. This CDR3 has 16 residues. From germline, CDR1 is SGHNT and CDR2 YYREEE (reference sequence). The CDR3 protein is CASSPGAGGNYNEQFF. The CDR3 DNA reads as TGTGCCAGCAGCCCAGGGGCGGGGGGAAACTACAATGAGCAGTTCTTC.

This clone has a single count. The chain joins TRBV7-2 to TRBJ2-3; 8 bases fit TRBD1. The germline V gene encodes CDR1 SGHTA and CDR2 FQGNSA. This CDR3 is built from 16 residues. V lost 1 base and J lost 0; bases outside the gene matches: 3. CDR3 bases: TGTGCCAGCAGCTTAGAACAGGGGGGCAGCACAGATACGCAGTATTTT. Protein: CASSLEQGGSTDTQYF.

This clone was seen only once. The chain carries TRBV7-9 and TRBJ1-1; 7 bases fit TRBD1. V lost 5 bases to trimming and J lost 4 bases; unmatched junction nucleotides: 7. CDR1 SEHNR and CDR2 FQNEAQ come from the germline V gene (reference sequence). The CDR3 is 14 residues long. CDR3 in amino acids: CASSRGDSLTEAFF. CDR3 nucleotide sequence: TGTGCCAGCAGCAGGGGGGACAGTCTCACTGAAGCTTTCTTT.

The chain employs TRBV11-1 and TRBJ2-7, with a tentative D call TRBD1 (6 bases). CDR1 SGHAT and CDR2 FQDESV come from the germline V gene (reference sequence). The ends were cut back, 1 base at V and 5 bases at J, with 6 bases in the middle. The CDR3 has 12 amino acids. The DNA of the CDR3 is TGTGCCAGCAGCTTAGAGGGGGACGAGCAGTACTTC. Protein product: CASSLEGDEQYF.

V is TRBV19 and J is TRBJ2-2; a possible D gene is TRBD2 (6 bases). Deletions cut 3 bases from V and 4 bases from J, with 18 bases between. This CDR3 is 17 amino acids long. The germline gives CDR1 LNHDA, CDR2 SQIVND (reference sequence). DNA for the CDR3: TGTGCCAGTAGTATGGGGGGACCAAACCAGCCCACCGGGGAGCTGTTTTTT. Translating gives CASSMGGPNQPTGELFF. Filled out from reference TRBV19 and TRBJ2-2, the complete variable domain reads DGGITQSPKYLFRKEGQNVTLSCEQNLNHDAMYWYRQDPGQGLRLIYYSQIVNDFQKGDIAEGYSVSREKKESFPLTVTSAQKNPTAFYLCASSMGGPNQPTGELFFGEGSRLTVL.

The chain recombines TRBV27 with TRBJ1-6; D uncertain. Trimming took off 3 bases at V and 2 bases at J, with 11 bases between the two ends. The CDR3 spans 16 residues. Per germline, CDR1 MNHEY and CDR2 SMNVEV (reference sequence). The CDR3 nucleotides read TGTGCCAGCAGTTTTTCGGGGATTACCTATAATTCACCCCTCCACTTT. This translates into CASSFSGITYNSPLHF.

This clone appeared a few times. The chain employs TRBV5-1 and TRBJ1-1, with 12 positions matching TRBD1. There are 15 residues in the CDR3. Germline values: CDR1 SGHRS, CDR2 YFSETQ. The V segment lost 2 bases and the J segment 10 bases; nucleotides outside the gene matches: 9. The DNA for the CDR3 is TGCGCCAGCAGCTTCCACTCCGGGACAGGGGGCCTAGCTTTCTTT. This codes for CASSFHSGTGGLAFF.

The chain employs TRBV30 and TRBJ2-7; D is ambiguous. The CDR3 is 12 amino acids. Germline CDR1 is GTSNPN and CDR2 is SVGIG (reference sequence). V was shortened by 0 bases and J by 2 bases, with 5 bases between the two germline ends. The CDR3 loop is CAWSVSTYEQYF. CDR3 DNA: TGTGCCTGGAGTGTATCTACCTACGAGCAGTACTTC.

The genes are TRBV25-1 and TRBJ1-4; D uncertain. The V gene's germline CDR1 is MGHDK and CDR2 SYGVNS. V gave up 0 bases and J gave up 4 bases, with 18 bases separating them. The CDR3 runs to 18 residues. CDR3 amino acids: CASSEYIPEIELNEKLFF. The CDR3, as DNA: TGTGCCAGCAGTGAATATATACCGGAGATAGAGCTTAATGAAAAACTGTTTTTT.

In its sample, this clone was seen once. V is TRBV7-2 and J is TRBJ2-3; D might be TRBD2 (5 bases). CDR1 SGHTA and CDR2 FQGNSA come from the germline V gene. V lost 1 base to trimming and J lost 4 bases, with 15 bases between them. The CDR3 has 16 amino acids. CDR3 sequence: CASSLVRGIGADTQYF. CDR3 in DNA: TGTGCCAGCAGCTTAGTTCGAGGGATAGGAGCAGATACGCAGTATTTT.

The table lists this clone with a count of one. The chain uses TRBV7-9 and TRBJ2-3; 8 bases fit TRBD2. With V trimmed by 3 bases and J by 0 bases, 8 bases remained unmatched. The CDR3 sequence is 17 residues long. Looked up from germline, CDR1 is SEHNR and CDR2 is FQNEAQ (reference sequence). This CDR3 reads CASSLSSGASSTDTQYF. DNA for the CDR3: TGTGCCAGCAGCTTGAGTAGCGGGGCGTCTAGCACAGATACGCAGTATTTT.

The chain employs TRBV27 and TRBJ2-2, with 13 positions matching TRBD2. The germline V gene encodes CDR1 MNHEY and CDR2 SMNVEV (reference sequence). The CDR3 runs 18 residues. The ends lost 5 bases at V and 6 bases at J; junction bases unmatched: 12. CDR3 coding DNA: TGTGCCAGCAGTCCCTATACCGAACTAGCGGGAGGGGCCGGGGAGCTGTTTTTT. Amino acid sequence: CASSPYTELAGGAGELFF.

This chain links TRBV24-1 with TRBJ1-6, with D perhaps matching TRBD1 (6 bases). The V gene lost 6 bases and the J gene lost 11 bases, with 19 bases spanning the gap. CDR3 length equals 15 residues. Germline V gene sequence: CDR1 KGHDR, CDR2 SFDVKD. This chain's CDR3 is CATSPTGYNSPPLHF. Here the CDR3 DNA reads TGTGCCACCAGTCCGACAGGTTATAATTCACCACCCCTCCACTTT.

This rearrangement joins TRBV5-1 to TRBJ2-1, with D perhaps matching TRBD1 (6 bases). The CDR3 contains 16 residues. V lost 6 bases and J 0 bases, leaving 16 bases between the germline ends. Germline CDR1 is SGHRS and CDR2 is YFSETQ. CDR3 protein: CASKRGGTNSYNEQFF. In DNA form, the CDR3 reads TGCGCCAGCAAACGGGGTGGGACAAACTCCTACAATGAGCAGTTCTTC.

Only a few counts were recorded for this clone. This rearrangement joins TRBV7-6 to TRBJ2-3; the D gene is possibly TRBD1 (5 bases). The CDR3 is made up of 14 amino acids. V lost 0 bases, J lost 4 bases, and 8 bases lay in between. CDR1 and CDR2 (germline): SGHVS, FNYEAQ. CDR3 nucleotides: TGTGCCAGCAGCTTAGCAGGGGAAGCAGATACGCAGTATTTT. It codes for CASSLAGEADTQYF.

This clone has more than one count but fewer than ten. J is TRBJ1-1 and V is TRBV5-5; D not certain. Trimming shortened V by 2 bases and J by 6 bases, and 11 bases separated the two germline ends. In germline, CDR1 is SGHKS, CDR2 YYEKEE (reference sequence). This CDR3 is built from 13 residues. The CDR3 reads CASSFFGEAEAFF. The CDR3 DNA reads as TGTGCCAGCAGCTTCTTCGGGGAAGCTGAAGCTTTCTTT.

The sample holds one count of this clone. J is TRBJ2-7 and V is TRBV27, with 12 bases that match TRBD2. The CDR3 has 14 residues. V was clipped by 5 bases and J by 4 bases; unmatched bases: 3. Germline V gene lookup returns CDR1 MNHEY and CDR2 SMNVEV (reference sequence). The CDR3 DNA is TGTGCCAGCAGTAGACTAGCGGGAGTATACGAGCAGTACTTC. Protein: CASSRLAGVYEQYF.